The subject of this entry is one T cell receptor (beta chain). Its antigen remains unknown. The time point was: persistent/refractory GD, antithyroid drugs over 5 years with positive TRAb. RNA from PBMCs was the source of the TCR library. For TCR beta, libraries came from iRepertoire HTBI primers and Arm-PCR of CDR3 regions. Via MiXCR, TCRdb re-called the multiplex PCR reads, giving one row per CDR3 protein. The repertoire has about 660,000 distinct CDR3 sequences, around 32% of them found once; the top ten carry roughly 40%. This specimen comes from a study of regulatory T cells in long-lasting Graves disease. Notes on the study in general: Researchers examined only peripheral blood and not thyroid tissue. Patients with persistent Graves' had lower TCR diversity than newly diagnosed patients. Small numbers of samples may have cut accuracy.

Material: peripheral blood mononuclear cells (PBMCs), obtained when the disease was refractory, from a patient treated with antithyroid drugs. The source of this sequence is a female donor with Graves disease.

For the CDR3, the DNA is TGTGCCAGCAGCGTAACTAGCGACTACGAGCAGTACTTC. Encoded protein: CASSVTSDYEQYF. The chain is built from TRBV9 and TRBJ2-7; the match to TRBD2 covers 7 bases. The V and J ends lost 1 base and 3 bases, in that order; junction bases with no gene match: 1. The germline CDR1 and CDR2 sequences are SGDLS and YYNGEE. The CDR3 is 13 residues long.